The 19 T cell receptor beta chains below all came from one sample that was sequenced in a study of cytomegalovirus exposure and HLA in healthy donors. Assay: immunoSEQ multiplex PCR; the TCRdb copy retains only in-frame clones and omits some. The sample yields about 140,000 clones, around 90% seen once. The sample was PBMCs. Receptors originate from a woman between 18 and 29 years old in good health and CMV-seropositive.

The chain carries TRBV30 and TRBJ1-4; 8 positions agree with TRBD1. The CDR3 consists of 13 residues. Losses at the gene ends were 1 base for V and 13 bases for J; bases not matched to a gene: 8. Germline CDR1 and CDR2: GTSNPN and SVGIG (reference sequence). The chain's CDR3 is CAWSGQGRGGLFF. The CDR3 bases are TGTGCCTGGAGTGGACAGGGGCGCGGGGGACTGTTTTTT.

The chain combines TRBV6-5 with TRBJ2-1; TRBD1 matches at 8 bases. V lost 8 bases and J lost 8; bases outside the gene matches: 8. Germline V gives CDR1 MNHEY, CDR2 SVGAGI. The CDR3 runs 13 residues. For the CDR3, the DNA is TGTGCCAGCGCATCCAGGGGGCGAGATGAGCAGTTCTTC. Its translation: CASASRGRDEQFF.

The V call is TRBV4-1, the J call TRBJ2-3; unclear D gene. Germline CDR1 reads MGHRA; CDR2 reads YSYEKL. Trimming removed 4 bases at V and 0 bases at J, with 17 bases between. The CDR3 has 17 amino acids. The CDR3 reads CASSPRPTAESTDTQYF. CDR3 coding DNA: TGCGCCAGCAGCCCCAGACCTACGGCGGAAAGCACAGATACGCAGTATTTT.

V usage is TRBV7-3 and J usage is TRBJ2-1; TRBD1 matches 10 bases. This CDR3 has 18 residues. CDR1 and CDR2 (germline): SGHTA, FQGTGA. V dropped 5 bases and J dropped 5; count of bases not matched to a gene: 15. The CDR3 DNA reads TGTGCCAGCAGCGGGACAGGGGTTAATTCTCTAGACAACAATGAGCAGTTCTTC. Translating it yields CASSGTGVNSLDNNEQFF.

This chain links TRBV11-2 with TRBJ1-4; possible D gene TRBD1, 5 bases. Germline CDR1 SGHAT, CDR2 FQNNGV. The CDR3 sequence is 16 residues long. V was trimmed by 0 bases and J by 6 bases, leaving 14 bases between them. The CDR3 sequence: CASSLEFGQTHEKLFF. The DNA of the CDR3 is TGTGCCAGCAGCTTAGAGTTTGGACAAACCCATGAAAAACTGTTTTTT.

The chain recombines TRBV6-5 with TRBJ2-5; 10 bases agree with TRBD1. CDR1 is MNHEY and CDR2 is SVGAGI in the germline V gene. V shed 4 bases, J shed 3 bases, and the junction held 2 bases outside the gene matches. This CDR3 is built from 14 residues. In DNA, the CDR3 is TGTGCCAGCAGTTGGGGACAGGGGAAAGAGACCCAGTACTTC. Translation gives CASSWGQGKETQYF.

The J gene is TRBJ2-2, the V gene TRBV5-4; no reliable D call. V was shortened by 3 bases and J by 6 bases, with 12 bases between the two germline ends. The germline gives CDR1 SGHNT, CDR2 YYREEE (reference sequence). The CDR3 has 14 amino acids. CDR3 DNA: TGTGCCAGCAGCTGGGCACAAGTCGCCGGGGAGCTGTTTTTT. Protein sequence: CASSWAQVAGELFF.

This CDR3 is CSVWDRGFPNTGELFF. The CDR3 DNA is TGCAGCGTTTGGGACAGGGGTTTCCCGAACACCGGGGAGCTGTTTTTT. The chain combines TRBV29-1 with TRBJ2-2, with TRBD1 matching 10 bases. Germline V gene sequence: CDR1 SQVTM, CDR2 ANQGSEA. With 5 bases clipped from V and 0 bases from J, the junction kept 6 bases outside the gene matches. The CDR3 runs to 16 residues.

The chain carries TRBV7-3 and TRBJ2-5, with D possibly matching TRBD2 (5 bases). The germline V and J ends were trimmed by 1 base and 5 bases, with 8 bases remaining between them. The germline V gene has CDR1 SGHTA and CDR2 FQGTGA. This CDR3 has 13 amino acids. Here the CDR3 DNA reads TGTGCCAGCAGCTTAAACCGAGGGGAGACCCAGTACTTC. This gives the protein CASSLNRGETQYF.

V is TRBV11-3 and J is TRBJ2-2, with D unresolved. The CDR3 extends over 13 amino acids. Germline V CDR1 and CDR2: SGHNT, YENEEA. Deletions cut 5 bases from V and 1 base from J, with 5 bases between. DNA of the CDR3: TGTGCCAGCAGCCTACGGAACACCGGGGAGCTGTTTTTT. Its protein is CASSLRNTGELFF.

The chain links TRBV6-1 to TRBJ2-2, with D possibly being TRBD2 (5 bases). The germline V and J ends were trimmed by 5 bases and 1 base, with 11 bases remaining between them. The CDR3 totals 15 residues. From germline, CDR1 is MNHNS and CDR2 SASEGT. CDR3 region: CASSPRARNTGELFF. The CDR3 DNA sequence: TGTGCCAGCAGTCCGAGGGCCCGGAACACCGGGGAGCTGTTTTTT.

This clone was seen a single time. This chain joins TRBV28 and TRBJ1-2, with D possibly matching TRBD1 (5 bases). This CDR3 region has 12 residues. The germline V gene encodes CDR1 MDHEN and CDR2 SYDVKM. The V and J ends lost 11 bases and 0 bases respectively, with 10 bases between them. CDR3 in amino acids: CAARGTNYGYTF. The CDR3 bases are TGTGCCGCAAGGGGTACTAACTATGGCTACACCTTC.

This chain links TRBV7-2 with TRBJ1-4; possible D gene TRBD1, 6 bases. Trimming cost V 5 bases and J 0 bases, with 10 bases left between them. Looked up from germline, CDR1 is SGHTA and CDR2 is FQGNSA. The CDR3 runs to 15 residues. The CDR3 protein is CASSPNRATNEKLFF. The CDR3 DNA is TGTGCCAGCAGCCCAAACAGGGCAACTAATGAAAAACTGTTTTTT.

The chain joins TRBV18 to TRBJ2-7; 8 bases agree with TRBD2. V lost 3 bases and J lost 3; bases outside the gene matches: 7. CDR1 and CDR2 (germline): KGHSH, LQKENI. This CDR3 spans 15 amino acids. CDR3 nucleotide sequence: TGTGCCAGCTCACCGGGACTAGAGTCCCTCTACGAGCAGTACTTC. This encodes CASSPGLESLYEQYF. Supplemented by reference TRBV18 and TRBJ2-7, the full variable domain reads NAGVMQNPRHLVRRRGQEARLRCSPMKGHSHVYWYRQLPEEGLKFMVYLQKENIIDESGMPKERFSAEFPKEGPSILRIQQVVRGDSAAYFCASSPGLESLYEQYFGPGTRLTVT.

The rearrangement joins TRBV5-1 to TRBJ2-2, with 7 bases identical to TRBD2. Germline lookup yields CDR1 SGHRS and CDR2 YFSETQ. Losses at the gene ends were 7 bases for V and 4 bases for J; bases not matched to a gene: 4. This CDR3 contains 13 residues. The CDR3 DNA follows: TGCGCCAGCTACTCGGGAGGCACCGGGGAGCTGTTTTTT. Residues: CASYSGGTGELFF.

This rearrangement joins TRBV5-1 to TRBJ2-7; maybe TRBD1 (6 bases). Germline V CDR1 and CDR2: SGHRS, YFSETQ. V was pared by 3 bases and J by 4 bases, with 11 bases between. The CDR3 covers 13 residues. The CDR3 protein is CASSSGTPYEQYF. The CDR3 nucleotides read TGCGCCAGCAGCTCAGGGACACCTTACGAGCAGTACTTC.

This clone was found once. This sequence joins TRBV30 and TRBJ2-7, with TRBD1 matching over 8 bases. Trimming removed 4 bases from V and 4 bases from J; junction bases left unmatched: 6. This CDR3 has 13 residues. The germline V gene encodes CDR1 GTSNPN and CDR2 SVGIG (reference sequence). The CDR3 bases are TGTGCCTGGATCCGAGGACAGGGATACGAGCAGTACTTC. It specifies CAWIRGQGYEQYF.

The CDR3 DNA reads as TGTGCCAGCAGCTTAACTAGCGGGGGAGTCAATGAGCAGTTCTTC. Translated: CASSLTSGGVNEQFF. This chain joins TRBV7-2 and TRBJ2-1; 11 positions agree with TRBD2. V was clipped by 2 bases and J by 6 bases; unmatched bases: 3. The CDR3 sequence is 15 residues long. Per germline, CDR1 SGHTA and CDR2 FQGNSA.

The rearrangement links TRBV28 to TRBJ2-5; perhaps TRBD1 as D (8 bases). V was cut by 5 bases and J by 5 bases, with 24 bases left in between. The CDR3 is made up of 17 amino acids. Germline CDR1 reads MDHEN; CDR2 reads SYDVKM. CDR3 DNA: TGTGCCAGCAGTATTATGTCCCCAGGGGGGGACAGGGAGACCCAGTACTTC. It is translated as CASSIMSPGGDRETQYF. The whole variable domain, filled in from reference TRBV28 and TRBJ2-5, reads DVKVTQSSRYLVKRTGEKVFLECVQDMDHENMFWYRQDPGLGLRLIYFSYDVKMKEKGDIPEGYSVSREKKERFSLILESASTNQTSMYLCASSIMSPGGDRETQYFGPGTRLLVL.